What follows are 8 T cell receptor beta chains derived from one specimen sequenced in a study of CD8 T cells in ankylosing spondylitis. TCRdb reprocessed the 5' RACE reads with MiXCR, giving one entry per CDR3 protein. The data show 250,000 to 300,000 distinct CDR3 sequences, with 20% seen just once and around 7.8% held by the top ten. Sequenced sample: blood, either unsorted or a sorted T cell fraction (not recorded which). These receptors were collected from a male donor with ankylosing spondylitis or in good health (not recorded which).

The chain is built from TRBV7-3 and TRBJ2-3, with unresolved D. The CDR3 length is 18 residues. Looked up from germline, CDR1 is SGHTA and CDR2 is FQGTGA. V was clipped by 2 bases and J by 0 bases, with 18 bases between them. The CDR3 DNA reads as TGTGCCAGCAGCTTACTCCCAACACGGGCAGCAAGCACAGATACGCAGTATTTT. Translating it yields CASSLLPTRAASTDTQYF.

This clonotype was detected ten times or more. V gene TRBV4-1 combines with J gene TRBJ1-3, with D possibly matching TRBD1 (6 bases). The CDR3 covers 14 residues. Germline V gene lookup returns CDR1 MGHRA and CDR2 YSYEKL. The V and J ends lost 4 bases and 8 bases respectively, with 15 bases between them. The CDR3 here is CASSPGQLYDTIYF. In DNA, the CDR3 is TGCGCCAGCAGCCCTGGACAGCTATATGACACCATATATTTT.

This clonotype was observed a handful of times. V usage is TRBV29-1 and J usage is TRBJ2-2, with no clear D. This CDR3 region has 13 residues. The V end was cut by 6 bases, the J end by 7 bases, with 15 bases between. Germline V CDR1 and CDR2: SQVTM, ANQGSEA. CDR3: CSVEPVRGGELFF. The CDR3 DNA reads TGCAGCGTCGAGCCGGTCCGAGGCGGGGAGCTGTTTTTT.

The CDR3 DNA reads as TGCAGCGTTGAAATCCAGTATGGCGAGACCCAGTACTTC. It specifies CSVEIQYGETQYF. The V call is TRBV29-1, the J call TRBJ2-5; D call uncertain. Trimming took 2 bases from V and 5 from J, leaving 12 bases between them. This CDR3 is 13 amino acids long. Per germline, CDR1 SQVTM and CDR2 ANQGSEA.

This clonotype showed up many times. The chain is built from TRBV10-3 and TRBJ1-2; 8 positions match TRBD1. Trimming at V came to 5 bases and at J to 4 bases, leaving 6 bases not matched to a gene. This CDR3 is 14 amino acids long. Germline V gene lookup returns CDR1 ENHRY and CDR2 SYGVKD. The CDR3 loop reads CAISTDRGSYGYTF. In DNA, the CDR3 is TGTGCCATCAGTACCGACAGGGGTAGCTATGGCTACACCTTC.

The chain joins TRBV7-9 to TRBJ1-1, with 8 bases fitting TRBD1. The V and J ends lost 0 bases and 8 bases, in that order; junction bases with no gene match: 2. This CDR3 contains 13 residues. Germline loops: CDR1 SEHNR, CDR2 FQNEAQ (reference sequence). The CDR3 DNA reads TGTGCCAGCAGCTTAGCCGGGACAGGAGAAGCTTTCTTT. This gives the protein CASSLAGTGEAFF.

The chain carries TRBV28 and TRBJ2-3, with D unclear. V lost 3 bases, J lost 2 bases, and 21 bases lay in between. The length of the CDR3 is 18 residues. CDR1 and CDR2 (germline): MDHEN, SYDVKM. CDR3 sequence reads: CASSLASQAKMVTDTQYF. The CDR3 DNA sequence: TGTGCCAGCAGTTTGGCTAGTCAAGCTAAAATGGTCACAGATACGCAGTATTTT. The whole variable domain, filled in from reference TRBV28 and TRBJ2-3, reads DVKVTQSSRYLVKRTGEKVFLECVQDMDHENMFWYRQDPGLGLRLIYFSYDVKMKEKGDIPEGYSVSREKKERFSLILESASTNQTSMYLCASSLASQAKMVTDTQYFGPGTRLTVL.

In this sample, this clonotype is medium-sized. This chain joins TRBV5-1 and TRBJ1-1, with D tentatively TRBD1 (6 bases). The CDR3 runs to 14 residues. The V end lost 4 bases, the J end lost 2 bases, and 12 bases lay between the germline ends. Per germline, CDR1 SGHRS and CDR2 YFSETQ. CDR3 DNA: TGCGCCAGCAGCCCGGGACACCAAAACACTGAAGCTTTCTTT. This encodes CASSPGHQNTEAFF.